The 5 T cell receptor beta chains listed next were all sequenced from one sample in a study of blood T cell repertoires in COVID-19. Clones were sequenced by immunoSEQ multiplex PCR, and TCRdb holds only the in-frame ones, with some missing. The profile covers roughly 120,000 clones, with less than 90% appearing a single time and under 2.5% taken by the ten largest. Sequenced material: peripheral blood. The receptor set was obtained from a man between 65 and 85 years old with acute or convalescent COVID-19.

CDR3 amino acids: CASNKWGGRASNQPQHF. CDR3 bases: TGTGCCAGTAACAAATGGGGGGGCAGGGCCAGCAATCAGCCCCAGCATTTT. J is TRBJ1-5 and V is TRBV19; possibly TRBD1 for D (6 bases). V lost 7 bases and J lost 1, with 20 bases in between. Looked up from germline, CDR1 is LNHDA and CDR2 is SQIVND (reference sequence). The CDR3 sequence is 17 residues long.

The table lists this clone with a few counts. DNA for the CDR3: TGTGCCAGCAGCCACCCGAATGAACGGAGAGCTTTCTTT. Translating gives CASSHPNERRAFF. The chain uses TRBV5-6 and TRBJ1-1; no reliable D call. Germline CDR1 and CDR2: SGHDT and YYEEEE. Deletions cut 4 bases from V and 10 bases from J, with 17 bases between. The CDR3 is 13 amino acids.

The V call is TRBV11-2, the J call TRBJ1-1; no definite D call. Looked up from germline, CDR1 is SGHAT and CDR2 is FQNNGV. Between the trimmed V and J ends, which lost 1 base and 0 bases, there was a span of 12 bases. The CDR3 totals 16 residues. CDR3 loop: CASSLVTGFMNTEAFF. The CDR3 region has the DNA TGTGCCAGCAGCTTAGTGACGGGATTCATGAACACTGAAGCTTTCTTT.

This chain joins TRBV2 and TRBJ2-4, with 8 bases matching TRBD2. There are 16 residues in the CDR3. V lost 4 bases, J lost 0 bases, and 5 bases stayed unmatched. CDR1 and CDR2 from the germline V gene are SNHLY and FYNNEI. The CDR3 nucleotides read TGTGCCAGCAGTGCGGGGGGGGACATAGCCAAAAACATTCAGTACTTC. Translating gives CASSAGGDIAKNIQYF.

J is TRBJ1-5 and V is TRBV27; 8 nucleotides agree with TRBD1. The V gene's germline CDR1 is MNHEY and CDR2 SMNVEV (reference sequence). Losses at the gene ends were 4 bases for V and 4 bases for J; bases not matched to a gene: 9. The CDR3 is 16 amino acids. The chain's CDR3 is CASSSTWTGSNQPQHF. CDR3 bases: TGTGCCAGCAGTTCAACATGGACAGGGTCTAATCAGCCCCAGCATTTT.